What follows are 29 T cell receptor beta chains derived from one specimen sequenced in a study of T cell repertoires in cytomegalovirus infection. TCRdb processed the reads anew with MiXCR; each CDR3 protein has one entry. The sample comprises fewer than 200,000 distinct CDR3 sequences, roughly 9% of which are singletons, and roughly 5% rests with the top ten. What was sequenced was PBMCs. All receptors come from a human donor in good health (CMV status not recorded). Some clones in this sample may be carry-over from other donors' samples.

There are many counts of this clonotype. The chain combines TRBV18 with TRBJ2-1, with TRBD1 identical over 9 bases. The V segment lost 3 bases and the J segment 4 bases; nucleotides outside the gene matches: 4. Germline loops: CDR1 KGHSH, CDR2 LQKENI. This CDR3 region has 15 residues. The CDR3 DNA reads TGTGCCAGCTCACCTCCGGGACAGGGTTACAATGAGCAGTTCTTC. Its translation: CASSPPGQGYNEQFF.

About this clonotype itself: This may stem from a read error, because a much larger clone lies one nucleotide away. The V call is TRBV6-5, the J call TRBJ2-1; D ambiguous. The germline CDR1 and CDR2 sequences are MNHEY and SVGAGI. This CDR3 is 13 amino acids long. Trimming shortened V by 7 bases and J by 9 bases, and 16 bases separated the two germline ends. The CDR3 coding sequence is TGTGCCAGCACCAACCCAAACATAGCTGAGCAGTTCTTC. Its translation: CASTNPNIAEQFF.

CDR3 residues: CASNLLAGTRGGQFF. In DNA form, the CDR3 reads TGTGCCAGTAACCTACTAGCGGGAACAAGAGGTGGGCAGTTCTTC. The chain has TRBV19 and TRBJ2-1; 10 bases are a match to TRBD2. CDR3 length: 15 residues. Per the germline V gene, CDR1 is LNHDA and CDR2 is SQIVND (reference sequence). V was pared by 7 bases and J by 12 bases, with 15 bases of the junction left unmatched.

The chain links TRBV19 to TRBJ2-3, with D possibly matching TRBD1 (6 bases). The CDR3 consists of 15 residues. CDR1 is LNHDA, CDR2 SQIVND, per germline (reference sequence). V was pared by 2 bases and J by 6 bases, with 15 bases between. In DNA, the CDR3 is TGTGCCAGTAGTATACAGGCATCCAGGGGCGATACGCAGTATTTT. Translation gives CASSIQASRGDTQYF. The whole variable domain, remainder taken from reference TRBV19 and TRBJ2-3, is DGGITQSPKYLFRKEGQNVTLSCEQNLNHDAMYWYRQDPGQGLRLIYYSQIVNDFQKGDIAEGYSVSREKKESFPLTVTSAQKNPTAFYLCASSIQASRGDTQYFGPGTRLTVL.

This clonotype was seen at least ten times. V and J are TRBV7-6 and TRBJ1-5, with 7 bases identical to TRBD1. In germline, CDR1 is SGHVS, CDR2 FNYEAQ. The CDR3 has 14 residues. V was clipped by 5 bases and J by 8 bases; unmatched bases: 9. CDR3 amino acids: CASSRSGGGEPQHF. The CDR3 coding sequence is TGTGCCAGCAGCCGATCAGGGGGAGGAGAGCCCCAGCATTTT.

This clonotype showed up many times. The rearrangement links TRBV7-8 to TRBJ1-5; D is unresolved. Germline V CDR1 and CDR2: SGHVS, FQNEAQ. The CDR3 sequence is 17 residues long. V was clipped by 4 bases and J by 3 bases, with 19 bases between them. The DNA for the CDR3 is TGTGCCAGCAGCTCCTCTTCGATTTGGGATTTCAATCAGCCCCAGCATTTT. Encoded protein: CASSSSSIWDFNQPQHF.

This clonotype was seen ten or more times. The chain recombines TRBV7-2 with TRBJ2-5; D remains unclear. CDR1 is SGHTA, CDR2 FQGNSA, per germline. Trimming removed 6 bases from V and 3 bases from J, with 11 bases in between. This CDR3 has 13 residues. CDR3 region: CASRSDGKETQYF. The CDR3 nucleotides are TGTGCCAGCAGATCGGACGGAAAAGAGACCCAGTACTTC. Full variable domain (outside the CDR3, taken from reference TRBV7-2 and TRBJ2-5): GAGVSQSPSNKVTEKGKDVELRCDPISGHTALYWYRQSLGQGLEFLIYFQGNSAPDKSGLPSDRFSAERTGGSVSTLTIQRTQQEDSAVYLCASRSDGKETQYFGPGTRLLVL.

The V and J genes are TRBV29-1 and TRBJ2-5, with D possibly being TRBD1 (5 bases). Germline V gene sequence: CDR1 SQVTM, CDR2 ANQGSEA. The CDR3 runs to 15 residues. Trimming stripped 5 bases from V and 4 bases from J, with 20 bases between. CDR3 DNA sequence: TGCAGCGTTAGCAACAGGCGTCAAGGGGCAGAGACCCAGTACTTC. It is translated as CSVSNRRQGAETQYF.

This clonotype was detected ten times or more. The rearrangement links TRBV28 to TRBJ1-1; weak D call: TRBD1 (5 bases). V was pared by 10 bases and J by 5 bases, with 14 bases between. Looked up from germline, CDR1 is MDHEN and CDR2 is SYDVKM. The CDR3 covers 12 residues. The CDR3 reads CATLDRQTEAFF. The CDR3 nucleotides read TGTGCCACCCTTGACAGACAGACTGAAGCTTTCTTT. Complete variable domain (other parts from reference TRBV28 and TRBJ1-1): DVKVTQSSRYLVKRTGEKVFLECVQDMDHENMFWYRQDPGLGLRLIYFSYDVKMKEKGDIPEGYSVSREKKERFSLILESASTNQTSMYLCATLDRQTEAFFGQGTRLTVV.

Regarding this clonotype: A much larger clone is a single base away; this may be a read error. The CDR3 loop is CASSILVGYEQYF. CDR3 coding DNA: TGTGCCAGCAGTATACTAGTGGGCTACGAGCAGTACTTC. The chain combines TRBV7-9 with TRBJ2-7; D might be TRBD2 (5 bases). The CDR3 runs 13 residues. V lost 6 bases and J 3 bases, leaving 12 bases between the germline ends. Germline V CDR1 and CDR2: SEHNR, FQNEAQ (reference sequence).

The gene calls are TRBV9 and TRBJ2-1; 14 nucleotides line up with TRBD2. V trimming: 3 bases; J trimming: 6 bases; junction bases outside the gene matches: 2. The CDR3 has 15 residues. Germline V gives CDR1 SGDLS, CDR2 YYNGEE. The CDR3 region has the DNA TGTGCCAGCAGCGGACTAGCGGGGGGGCTCAATGAGCAGTTCTTC. Its translation: CASSGLAGGLNEQFF.

The genes are TRBV3-1 and TRBJ1-6; D is uncertain. In germline, CDR1 is LGHDT, CDR2 YNNKEL (reference sequence). Trimming took 4 bases from V and 10 from J, leaving 11 bases between them. The CDR3 contains 13 residues. DNA of the CDR3: TGTGCCAGCAGCCTTGAGACGGGATCACCCCTCCACTTT. Amino acid sequence: CASSLETGSPLHF.

This clonotype was seen repeatedly, ten times or more. The chain combines TRBV24-1 with TRBJ2-2; 10 nucleotides align to TRBD2. CDR1 KGHDR and CDR2 SFDVKD come from the germline V gene. The V gene end was trimmed by 4 bases and the J gene end by 2 bases; junction bases not matched to a gene: 9. The CDR3 has 18 residues. The CDR3 is CATSDPTSGTRNTGELFF. Here the CDR3 DNA reads TGTGCCACCAGTGACCCAACTAGCGGGACTAGAAACACCGGGGAGCTGTTTTTT.

In this sample, this clonotype turned up many times. This rearrangement joins TRBV27 to TRBJ1-2; D unresolved. The V end lost 5 bases, the J end lost 5 bases, and 15 bases lay between the germline ends. The CDR3 length is 14 residues. The germline V gene has CDR1 MNHEY and CDR2 SMNVEV (reference sequence). As DNA, the CDR3 is TGTGCCAGCAGTCCCCGCCCGGGCACATATGGCTACACCTTC. Translation gives CASSPRPGTYGYTF.

Many counts were recorded for this clonotype. This sequence joins TRBV6-5 and TRBJ2-1; 7 nucleotides agree with TRBD1. CDR3 length: 16 amino acids. Germline V gene sequence: CDR1 MNHEY, CDR2 SVGAGI. The V gene end was trimmed by 2 bases and the J gene end by 6 bases; junction bases not matched to a gene: 10. CDR3 nucleotide sequence: TGTGCCAGCAGTTACGCCGACAGGGAGTACGGCAATGAGCAGTTCTTC. Translation gives CASSYADREYGNEQFF.

The rearrangement joins TRBV28 to TRBJ1-5; D is perhaps TRBD1 (5 bases). This CDR3 has 16 residues. The germline gives CDR1 MDHEN, CDR2 SYDVKM. V was cut by 2 bases and J by 6 bases, with 17 bases left in between. The CDR3 reads CASSLGGGGKGQPQHF. As DNA, the CDR3 is TGTGCCAGCAGTTTAGGGGGGGGGGGGAAAGGTCAGCCCCAGCATTTT.

This clonotype was found many times. The chain employs TRBV19 and TRBJ1-6, with D unclear. V lost 9 bases to trimming and J lost 0 bases, with 18 bases between them. This CDR3 region has 17 residues. Germline loops: CDR1 LNHDA, CDR2 SQIVND (reference sequence). DNA of the CDR3: TGTGCCAGCGGCGCCCCGGACCACAGCTCCTATAATTCACCCCTCCACTTT. The encoded protein is CASGAPDHSSYNSPLHF.

The CDR3 is CASSRASGTQYF. CDR3 sequence (DNA): TGTGCCAGCAGTAGGGCCTCGGGGACCCAGTACTTC. The rearrangement joins TRBV28 to TRBJ2-5; D gene ambiguous. V lost 5 bases to trimming and J lost 7 bases, with 11 bases between them. CDR1 MDHEN and CDR2 SYDVKM come from the germline V gene. CDR3 length equals 12 residues.

This rearrangement joins TRBV28 to TRBJ1-6; no clear D gene. The length of the CDR3 is 12 residues. CDR1 is MDHEN and CDR2 is SYDVKM in the germline V gene. Trimming removed 6 bases at V and 14 bases at J, with 14 bases between. In DNA form, the CDR3 reads TGTGCCAGCAGCCCCCCCGGACGGGCCCTCCACTTT. This translates into CASSPPGRALHF.

This clonotype was recorded at least ten times. V and J are TRBV4-3 and TRBJ2-5; D perhaps matches TRBD2 (6 bases). V was cut by 0 bases and J by 4 bases, with 15 bases left in between. CDR3 length: 16 residues. CDR1 is LGHNA, CDR2 YSLEER, per germline. The CDR3 nucleotides are TGCGCCAGCAGCCAAGATAACGGTTGGCGGGGAGAGACCCAGTACTTC. This encodes CASSQDNGWRGETQYF.

There are many counts of this clonotype. The chain combines TRBV10-3 with TRBJ2-1, with 14 bases identical to TRBD2. From germline, CDR1 is ENHRY and CDR2 SYGVKD. V trimming: 2 bases; J trimming: 7 bases; junction bases outside the gene matches: 4. The CDR3 totals 16 residues. In DNA, the CDR3 is TGTGCCATCAGTGAGCCAGGACTAGCGGGAGGTAATGAGCAGTTCTTC. Translated: CAISEPGLAGGNEQFF.

At least ten counts were recorded for this clonotype. The chain is built from TRBV2 and TRBJ1-6; 10 positions match TRBD1. The CDR3 spans 15 residues. CDR1 and CDR2 from the germline V gene are SNHLY and FYNNEI. The V segment lost 6 bases and the J segment 9 bases; nucleotides outside the gene matches: 8. The CDR3 spells CASSPRTGGRSPLHF. The CDR3 DNA sequence: TGTGCCAGCAGCCCGAGGACAGGGGGACGTTCACCCCTCCACTTT.

This clonotype was detected a few times. The V and J genes are TRBV12-3 or TRBV12-4 and TRBJ2-1; D not resolved. The CDR3 is 14 residues long. Trimming removed 4 bases from V and 7 bases from J, with 14 bases in between. The CDR3 DNA is TGTGCCAGCAGTTCCCCCTGGAATAGTAATGAGCAGTTCTTC. Encoded protein: CASSSPWNSNEQFF.

This clonotype was recorded many times. The gene calls are TRBV7-2 and TRBJ1-6; D is ambiguous. Per germline, CDR1 SGHTA and CDR2 FQGNSA. Trimming cost V 2 bases and J 5 bases, with 4 bases left between them. The length of the CDR3 is 13 residues. CDR3 in amino acids: CASSLQNNSPLHF. CDR3 in DNA: TGTGCCAGCAGCTTACAGAATAATTCACCCCTCCACTTT.

This clonotype was picked up many times. The rearrangement joins TRBV7-2 to TRBJ1-2; unclear D gene. This CDR3 has 14 amino acids. The germline V gene has CDR1 SGHTA and CDR2 FQGNSA. V was pared by 2 bases and J by 4 bases, with 11 bases between. The CDR3 protein is CASSLQQNLYGYTF. The CDR3 region has the DNA TGTGCCAGCAGCTTACAGCAGAATCTCTATGGCTACACCTTC.

This clonotype turned up a few times. This chain uses TRBV29-1 with TRBJ2-3; the D call may be TRBD1 or TRBD2 (5 bases each). CDR3 length equals 15 residues. The germline gives CDR1 SQVTM, CDR2 ANQGSEA. The V and J ends lost 0 bases and 0 bases respectively, with 10 bases between them. CDR3 DNA: TGCAGCGTTGAAGATCCGGGGCGTAGCACAGATACGCAGTATTTT. Translation gives CSVEDPGRSTDTQYF.

V gene TRBV27 combines with J gene TRBJ1-4; the match to TRBD1 covers 9 bases. Germline lookup yields CDR1 MNHEY and CDR2 SMNVEV (reference sequence). With 1 base clipped from V and 1 base from J, the junction kept 10 bases outside the gene matches. CDR3 length: 19 amino acids. The CDR3 DNA sequence: TGTGCCAGCAGTTTATTCCCGGGACAGGGTTTTGGAACTAATGAAAAACTGTTTTTT. This codes for CASSLFPGQGFGTNEKLFF.

This clonotype was seen more than once but under ten times. The genes are TRBV27 and TRBJ2-1, with D uncertain. V was clipped by 3 bases and J by 4 bases, with 10 bases between them. From germline, CDR1 is MNHEY and CDR2 SMNVEV (reference sequence). The CDR3 totals 14 residues. Written as DNA, the CDR3 is TGTGCCAGCAGTTTTGGTGGCCGATACAATGAGCAGTTCTTC. Its translation: CASSFGGRYNEQFF.

The chain recombines TRBV27 with TRBJ1-1; 9 nucleotides align to TRBD1. V trimming: 3 bases; J trimming: 3 bases; junction bases outside the gene matches: 5. CDR3 size: 15 residues. Germline V gene sequence: CDR1 MNHEY, CDR2 SMNVEV (reference sequence). CDR3 coding DNA: TGTGCCAGCAGTTTGGTGACAGGGGGGTACACTGAAGCTTTCTTT. This gives the protein CASSLVTGGYTEAFF.